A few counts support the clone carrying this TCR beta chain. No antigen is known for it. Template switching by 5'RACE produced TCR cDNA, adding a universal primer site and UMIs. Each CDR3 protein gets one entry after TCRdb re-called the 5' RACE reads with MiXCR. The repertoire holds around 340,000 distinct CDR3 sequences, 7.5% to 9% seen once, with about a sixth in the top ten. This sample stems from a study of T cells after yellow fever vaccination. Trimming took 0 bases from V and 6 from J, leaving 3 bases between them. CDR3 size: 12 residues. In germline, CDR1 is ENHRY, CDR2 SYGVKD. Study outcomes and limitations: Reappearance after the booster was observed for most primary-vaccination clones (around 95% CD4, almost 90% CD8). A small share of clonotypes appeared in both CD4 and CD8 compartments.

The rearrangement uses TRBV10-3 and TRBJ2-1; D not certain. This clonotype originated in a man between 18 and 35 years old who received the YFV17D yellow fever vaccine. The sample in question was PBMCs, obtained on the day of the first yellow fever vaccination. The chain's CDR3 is CAISESSNEQFF. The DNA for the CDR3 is TGTGCCATCAGTGAGTCATCCAATGAGCAGTTCTTC.